Following are 19 T cell receptor beta chains from one sample sequenced in a study of OX40 agonist ivuxolimab in advanced cancers. The table came from immunoSEQ multiplex PCR; TCRdb's copy has only in-frame clones and leaves some out. The sample comprises 30,000 to 40,000 clones, about nine tenths of which are singletons, and 36% rests with the top ten. The material was CD4+ or CD8+ T cells sorted from blood, obtained in a trial of the OX40 agonist ivuxolimab. The source of these receptors is an adult with an advanced solid tumor such as melanoma, head and neck, liver or kidney cancer.

The rearrangement links TRBV5-4 to TRBJ2-7, with a possible D match to TRBD2 (6 bases). CDR3 length equals 14 residues. Germline-derived CDR1 and CDR2 are SGHNT and YYREEE (reference sequence). Trimming removed 2 bases from V and 5 bases from J, with 14 bases in between. The chain's CDR3 is CASSFRRASDEQYF. DNA for the CDR3: TGTGCCAGCAGCTTCAGGAGGGCTAGTGACGAGCAGTACTTC.

V usage is TRBV15 and J usage is TRBJ1-5; D call uncertain. This CDR3 spans 15 amino acids. From germline, CDR1 is LNHNV and CDR2 YYDKDF (reference sequence). V lost 4 bases and J lost 1, with 11 bases in between. CDR3 loop: CATSIFRPSNQPQHF. In nucleotides, the CDR3 is TGTGCCACCAGCATTTTTCGACCCAGCAATCAGCCCCAGCATTTT.

Here the CDR3 DNA reads TGTGCCAGCAGCTTGGGGGGCATCCACGAGCAGTACTTC. Its translation is CASSLGGIHEQYF. The chain uses TRBV5-6 and TRBJ2-7, with D possibly TRBD1 on 5 matching bases. CDR1 is SGHDT and CDR2 is YYEEEE in the germline V gene. V was cut by 0 bases and J by 5 bases, with 9 bases left in between. The CDR3 runs 13 residues.

The rearrangement uses TRBV30 and TRBJ2-1; D remains unclear. Trimming took off 3 bases at V and 5 bases at J, with 5 bases between the two ends. Germline-derived CDR1 and CDR2 are GTSNPN and SVGIG (reference sequence). This CDR3 has 11 amino acids. CDR3 residues: CAWRNNNEQFF. The CDR3 coding sequence is TGTGCCTGGAGAAATAACAATGAGCAGTTCTTC.

The rearrangement joins TRBV27 to TRBJ1-6; a possible D gene is TRBD1 (5 bases). Trimming left V 5 bases short and J 6 bases short, with 14 bases between. The germline V gene has CDR1 MNHEY and CDR2 SMNVEV (reference sequence). The CDR3 is made up of 15 amino acids. The CDR3 sequence: CASSPGTQGNSPLHF. CDR3 sequence (DNA): TGTGCCAGCAGTCCCGGGACTCAGGGTAATTCACCCCTCCACTTT.

V and J are TRBV19 and TRBJ2-3; perhaps D is TRBD1 or TRBD2 (5 bases each). This CDR3 spans 19 amino acids. The V gene's germline CDR1 is LNHDA and CDR2 SQIVND (reference sequence). The V and J ends lost 7 bases and 2 bases respectively, with 28 bases between them. CDR3 loop: CASNGLPKSTGPYTDTQYF. CDR3 bases: TGTGCCAGTAACGGCCTGCCGAAATCCACGGGACCGTACACAGATACGCAGTATTTT.

The chain couples TRBV6-5 to TRBJ2-7; D is unclear. The V and J ends lost 0 bases and 0 bases respectively, with 9 bases between them. This CDR3 region has 15 residues. Germline CDR1 is MNHEY and CDR2 is SVGAGI. This CDR3 is CASSYSIGYSYEQYF. The CDR3 DNA is TGTGCCAGCAGTTACTCGATAGGGTACTCCTACGAGCAGTACTTC.

The gene calls are TRBV5-5 and TRBJ2-7, with 8 bases identical to TRBD1. The CDR3 runs to 16 residues. Germline values: CDR1 SGHKS, CDR2 YYEKEE (reference sequence). V shed 4 bases and J 1 base; nucleotides not matched to a gene: 10. The CDR3 protein is CASSPTETGVSYEQYF. The CDR3 coding sequence is TGTGCCAGCAGCCCTACCGAGACAGGGGTTTCCTACGAGCAGTACTTC.

This clone has a handful of counts. V usage is TRBV7-8 and J usage is TRBJ2-6; 7 bases match TRBD1. CDR3 length: 14 amino acids. Germline CDR1 is SGHVS and CDR2 is FQNEAQ. J lost 5 bases, V lost 5 bases, and 3 bases had no gene match. The CDR3 loop reads CASSQGVWANVLTF. DNA of the CDR3: TGTGCCAGCAGCCAGGGGGTCTGGGCCAACGTCCTGACTTTC.

This clone was observed a single time. This chain links TRBV6-5 with TRBJ1-3, with 7 bases lining up with TRBD1. J was trimmed by 4 bases and V by 2 bases; bases with no gene match: 5. The CDR3 consists of 15 residues. In germline, CDR1 is MNHEY, CDR2 SVGAGI. CDR3 amino acids: CASSYRGPSGNTIYF. CDR3 in DNA: TGTGCCAGCAGTTACAGGGGGCCCTCCGGAAACACCATATATTTT.

This clone was observed once. V gene TRBV5-1 combines with J gene TRBJ2-7; D is perhaps TRBD1 (5 bases). Per the germline V gene, CDR1 is SGHRS and CDR2 is YFSETQ. V was trimmed by 0 bases and J by 2 bases, leaving 9 bases between them. The CDR3 is made up of 14 amino acids. CDR3 residues: CASSLVAGPYEQYF. The CDR3 bases are TGCGCCAGCAGCTTGGTAGCAGGGCCCTACGAGCAGTACTTC.

The chain couples TRBV19 to TRBJ2-2; unclear D gene. The CDR3 is 14 residues long. CDR1 LNHDA and CDR2 SQIVND come from the germline V gene (reference sequence). Trimming cost V 5 bases and J 5 bases, with 12 bases left between them. The CDR3 coding sequence is TGTGCCAGTAGTCCCCTCCCAGGTACCGGGGAGCTGTTTTTT. It yields the protein CASSPLPGTGELFF. The full variable domain, in which reference TRBV19 and TRBJ2-2 provide the parts outside the CDR3, is DGGITQSPKYLFRKEGQNVTLSCEQNLNHDAMYWYRQDPGQGLRLIYYSQIVNDFQKGDIAEGYSVSREKKESFPLTVTSAQKNPTAFYLCASSPLPGTGELFFGEGSRLTVL.

The V call is TRBV19, the J call TRBJ2-2; D tentatively fits TRBD1 or TRBD2 (5 bases each). CDR1 LNHDA and CDR2 SQIVND come from the germline V gene (reference sequence). CDR3 size: 14 residues. Between the trimmed V and J ends, which lost 5 bases and 2 bases, there was a span of 9 bases. The CDR3 DNA reads TGTGCCAGTAGTCGGGGCCACAACACCGGGGAGCTGTTTTTT. Amino acid sequence: CASSRGHNTGELFF.

The chain combines TRBV9 with TRBJ2-1, with 8 bases lining up with TRBD2. Trimming took 4 bases from V and 0 from J; bases not matched to a gene: 3. This CDR3 is 15 amino acids long. Germline CDR1 SGDLS, CDR2 YYNGEE. Here the CDR3 reads CASSSSGSSYNEQFF. The CDR3 coding sequence is TGTGCCAGCAGCTCAAGCGGGAGCTCCTACAATGAGCAGTTCTTC.

V and J are TRBV7-8 and TRBJ2-1, with 7 bases lining up with TRBD2. The CDR3 spans 14 residues. The V gene end was trimmed by 0 bases and the J gene end by 8 bases; junction bases not matched to a gene: 4. Germline V CDR1 and CDR2: SGHVS, FQNEAQ. This CDR3 is CASSLAAGADEQFF. Written as DNA, the CDR3 is TGTGCCAGCAGCTTAGCGGCGGGAGCGGATGAGCAGTTCTTC. Combining the CDR3 with reference TRBV7-8 and TRBJ2-1 gives the whole variable domain GAGVSQSPRYKVAKRGQDVALRCDPISGHVSLFWYQQALGQGPEFLTYFQNEAQLDKSGLPSDRFFAERPEGSVSTLKIQRTQQEDSAVYLCASSLAAGADEQFFGPGTRLTVL.

The V gene is TRBV28, the J gene TRBJ1-5; 12 bases map to TRBD1. This CDR3 contains 17 residues. Germline CDR1 reads MDHEN; CDR2 reads SYDVKM. V dropped 4 bases and J dropped 3; count of bases not matched to a gene: 7. The DNA of the CDR3 is TGTGCCAGCAGTTCTCCGGGACAGGGGGCCGTCAATCAGCCCCAGCATTTT. Encoded protein: CASSSPGQGAVNQPQHF.

V gene TRBV2 combines with J gene TRBJ2-7, with TRBD1 matching over 8 bases. This CDR3 spans 14 amino acids. After removal of 3 bases from V and 7 bases from J, the junction contained 8 bases not matched to a gene. Germline V gene data show CDR1 as SNHLY and CDR2 as FYNNEI. The CDR3 sequence is CASSDPDRGGEQYF. In DNA form, the CDR3 reads TGTGCCAGCAGTGACCCTGACAGGGGTGGGGAGCAGTACTTC.

The chain carries TRBV11-2 and TRBJ2-7, with D uncertain. Germline CDR1 reads SGHAT; CDR2 reads FQNNGV. V lost 0 bases and J 3 bases, leaving 6 bases between the germline ends. CDR3 length: 13 residues. The CDR3 reads CASSLEGFYEQYF. The CDR3 nucleotides read TGTGCCAGCAGCTTAGAGGGCTTCTACGAGCAGTACTTC.

The gene calls are TRBV6-1 and TRBJ1-5, with D maybe TRBD1 (5 bases). V dropped 7 bases and J dropped 0 bases, with 13 bases sitting between them. CDR1 is MNHNS and CDR2 is SASEGT in the germline V gene. This CDR3 is 15 amino acids long. CDR3 nucleotides: TGTGCCAGCATCGGGGCAGCTTATAGCAATCAGCCCCAGCATTTT. It encodes CASIGAAYSNQPQHF.